This TCR beta chain was observed in a study of cytomegalovirus exposure and HLA in healthy donors. Sequencing was performed with immunoSEQ multiplex PCR; in TCRdb, only in-frame clones are kept and a portion is missing. The sample has 220,000 or so clones, about nine tenths seen once; the top ten hold approximately 2%. Germline V gene sequence: CDR1 MNHEY, CDR2 SMNVEV (reference sequence). Deletions cut 0 bases from V and 5 bases from J, with 19 bases between. The CDR3 extends over 17 amino acids. Sequencing was performed on PBMCs. This chain links TRBV27 with TRBJ1-1; a possible D gene is TRBD1 (5 bases). This receptor was obtained from a woman between 18 and 29 years old in good health and CMV-seropositive. In DNA, the CDR3 is TGTGCCAGCAGTTTATCCGCCCCCCCGGGGGGATCGACTGAAGCTTTCTTT. Its protein is CASSLSAPPGGSTEAFF.